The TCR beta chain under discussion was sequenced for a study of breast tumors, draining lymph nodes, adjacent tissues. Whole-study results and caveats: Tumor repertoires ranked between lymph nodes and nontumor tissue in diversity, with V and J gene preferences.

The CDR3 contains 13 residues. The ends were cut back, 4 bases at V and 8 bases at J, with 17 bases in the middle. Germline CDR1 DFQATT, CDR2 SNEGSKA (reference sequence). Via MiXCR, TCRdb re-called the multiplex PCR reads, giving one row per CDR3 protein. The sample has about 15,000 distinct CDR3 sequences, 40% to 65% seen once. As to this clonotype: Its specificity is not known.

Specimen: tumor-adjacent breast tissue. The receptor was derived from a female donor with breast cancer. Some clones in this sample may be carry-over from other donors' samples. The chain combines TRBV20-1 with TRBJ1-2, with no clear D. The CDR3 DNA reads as TGCAGTGCTACTCACCCGCAGACTGGGGGCTACACCTTC. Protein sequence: CSATHPQTGGYTF.